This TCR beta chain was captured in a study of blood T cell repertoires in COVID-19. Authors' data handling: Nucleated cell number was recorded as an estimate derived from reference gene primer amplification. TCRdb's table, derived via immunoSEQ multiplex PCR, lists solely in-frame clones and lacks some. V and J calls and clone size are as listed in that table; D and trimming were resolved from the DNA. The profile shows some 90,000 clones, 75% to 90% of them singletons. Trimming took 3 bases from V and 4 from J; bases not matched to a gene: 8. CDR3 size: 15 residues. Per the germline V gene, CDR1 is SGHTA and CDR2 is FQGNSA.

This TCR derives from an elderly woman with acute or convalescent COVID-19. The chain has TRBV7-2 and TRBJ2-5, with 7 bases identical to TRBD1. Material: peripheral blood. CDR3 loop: CASSLLGTEVETQYF. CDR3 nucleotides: TGTGCCAGCAGCTTGTTGGGGACAGAGGTAGAGACCCAGTACTTC.